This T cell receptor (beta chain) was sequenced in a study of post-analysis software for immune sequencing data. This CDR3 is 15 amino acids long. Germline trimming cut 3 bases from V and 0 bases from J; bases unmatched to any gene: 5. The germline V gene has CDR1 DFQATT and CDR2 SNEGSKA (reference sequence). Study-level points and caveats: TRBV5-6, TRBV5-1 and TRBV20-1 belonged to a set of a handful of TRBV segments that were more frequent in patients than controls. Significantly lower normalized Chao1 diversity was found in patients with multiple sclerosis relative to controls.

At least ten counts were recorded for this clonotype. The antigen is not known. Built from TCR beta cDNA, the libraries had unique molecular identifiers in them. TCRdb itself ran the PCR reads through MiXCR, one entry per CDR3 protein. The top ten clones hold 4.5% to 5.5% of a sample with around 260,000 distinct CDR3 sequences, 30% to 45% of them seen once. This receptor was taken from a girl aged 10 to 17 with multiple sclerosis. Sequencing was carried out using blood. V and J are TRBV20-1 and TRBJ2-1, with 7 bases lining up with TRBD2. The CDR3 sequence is CSASTRGSSYNEQFF. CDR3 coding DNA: TGCAGTGCTAGCACGCGGGGGAGCTCCTACAATGAGCAGTTCTTC.